The 17 T cell receptor beta chains below all came from one sample that was sequenced in a study of beta chain features in type 1 diabetes. Study-wide points: Type 1 diabetes patients showed a moderate but significant shortening of TCRB CDR3s in all four CD4+ subsets.

No antigen is known for these receptors. TCRB transcripts that were expressed got sequenced, as all of the isolated RNA had been reverse transcribed. Sequencing was performed with immunoSEQ multiplex PCR; in TCRdb, only in-frame clones are kept and a portion is missing. The sample has 330,000 or so clones; over 10% are singletons. The sequencing input was naive CD4+ T cells from blood. Receptors were obtained from a woman between 18 and 29 years old with type 1 diabetes.

Written as DNA, the CDR3 is TGTGCCAGCAGTCCAGGGTACTACGAGCAGTACTTC. This gives the protein CASSPGYYEQYF. The gene calls are TRBV2 and TRBJ2-7; D might be TRBD1 (5 bases). Germline CDR1 and CDR2: SNHLY and FYNNEI. The CDR3 is made up of 12 amino acids. Deletions cut 5 bases from V and 3 bases from J, with 8 bases between. The full variable domain, completed using reference TRBV2 and TRBJ2-7, is EPEVTQTPSHQVTQMGQEVILRCVPISNHLYFYWYRQILGQKVEFLVSFYNNEISEKSEIFDDQFSVERPDGSNFTLKIRSTKLEDSAMYFCASSPGYYEQYFGPGTRLTVT.

This clone was counted a few times. V is TRBV7-3 and J is TRBJ1-1; TRBD1 matches at 7 bases. The V segment lost 5 bases and the J segment 5 bases; nucleotides outside the gene matches: 5. Germline V lookup: CDR1 SGHTA, CDR2 FQGTGA. CDR3 length: 13 amino acids. The CDR3 loop is CASSPGTVTEAFF. CDR3 bases: TGTGCCAGCAGCCCTGGGACAGTGACTGAAGCTTTCTTT. The full variable domain, completed using reference TRBV7-3 and TRBJ1-1, is GAGVSQTPSNKVTEKGKYVELRCDPISGHTALYWYRQSLGQGPEFLIYFQGTGAADDSGLPNDRFFAVRPEGSVSTLKIQRTERGDSAVYLCASSPGTVTEAFFGQGTRLTVV.

V usage is TRBV18 and J usage is TRBJ1-5, with TRBD1 as a possible D gene (5 bases). The CDR3 has 16 residues. In germline, CDR1 is KGHSH, CDR2 LQKENI. Deletions cut 6 bases from V and 0 bases from J, with 15 bases between. The CDR3 sequence is CASSDGLGGSNQPQHF. CDR3 DNA sequence: TGTGCCAGCTCCGACGGATTGGGGGGTAGCAATCAGCCCCAGCATTTT.

This clone showed up just a few times. The V gene is TRBV30, the J gene TRBJ2-5; no reliable D call. V was cut by 2 bases and J by 5 bases, with 6 bases left in between. Looked up from germline, CDR1 is GTSNPN and CDR2 is SVGIG (reference sequence). The CDR3 contains 11 residues. CDR3 sequence (DNA): TGTGCCTGGAGTCTGGAGGAGACCCAGTACTTC. Its translation: CAWSLEETQYF. Together with reference TRBV30 and TRBJ2-5, the CDR3 gives the full variable domain: SQTIHQWPATLVQPVGSPLSLECTVEGTSNPNLYWYRQAAGRGLQLLFYSVGIGQISSEVPQNLSASRPQDRQFILSSKKLLLSDSGFYLCAWSLEETQYFGPGTRLLVL.

This clone has more than one count but fewer than ten. The chain couples TRBV28 to TRBJ1-1, with D tentatively TRBD1 (5 bases). CDR3 size: 14 residues. Germline V gives CDR1 MDHEN, CDR2 SYDVKM. V lost 6 bases, J lost 7 bases, and 18 bases lay in between. In DNA, the CDR3 is TGTGCCAGCAGCCAACTCTGGGGGGTTGGTGAAGCTTTCTTT. Its translation is CASSQLWGVGEAFF.

The rearrangement links TRBV7-2 to TRBJ2-1; 9 bases are shared with TRBD2. Germline V CDR1 and CDR2: SGHTA, FQGNSA. The CDR3 totals 16 residues. V shed 2 bases and J 9 bases; nucleotides not matched to a gene: 11. DNA of the CDR3: TGTGCCAGCAGCTTAATGGCGGGACTAGCTGGCGGTGAGCAGTTCTTC. It yields the protein CASSLMAGLAGGEQFF.

The rearrangement joins TRBV14 to TRBJ2-7, with D perhaps matching TRBD2 (5 bases). The CDR3 covers 13 residues. With 6 bases removed from V and 4 bases from J, the gap between germline ends came to 13 bases. From germline, CDR1 is SGHDN and CDR2 FVKESK. The CDR3 loop is CASRPPSGYEQYF. CDR3 nucleotides: TGTGCCAGCAGGCCTCCGTCGGGGTACGAGCAGTACTTC.

The chain combines TRBV7-2 with TRBJ2-1; 8 bases align to TRBD1. Germline V gives CDR1 SGHTA, CDR2 FQGNSA. This CDR3 contains 15 residues. V was clipped by 6 bases and J by 6 bases; unmatched bases: 10. CDR3 nucleotides: TGTGCCAGCAGGGTGGCAGGGGGCTTTAGCAATGAGCAGTTCTTC. As protein: CASRVAGGFSNEQFF.

The rearrangement uses TRBV15 and TRBJ2-1, with 8 positions matching TRBD2. CDR1 and CDR2 (germline): LNHNV, YYDKDF (reference sequence). Losses at the gene ends were 3 bases for V and 10 bases for J; bases not matched to a gene: 8. The CDR3 consists of 14 residues. In DNA, the CDR3 is TGTGCCACCAGCAGGGGCCAGGGACTAGGGGAGCAGTTCTTC. Its translation: CATSRGQGLGEQFF.

V usage is TRBV29-1 and J usage is TRBJ2-1; 10 bases agree with TRBD1. CDR3 length equals 16 residues. CDR1 SQVTM and CDR2 ANQGSEA come from the germline V gene. V gave up 1 base and J gave up 4 bases; unmatched junction bases: 7. CDR3 coding DNA: TGCAGCGTTGAAGGCTCGGACAGGGGGAGATACAATGAGCAGTTCTTC. This translates into CSVEGSDRGRYNEQFF.

The chain carries TRBV27 and TRBJ1-1; the D is unclear. Germline lookup yields CDR1 MNHEY and CDR2 SMNVEV (reference sequence). V lost 5 bases and J 3 bases, leaving 10 bases between the germline ends. The CDR3 covers 13 residues. CDR3 sequence (DNA): TGTGCCAGCAGTCCCCCCCCTTACACTGAAGCTTTCTTT. Residues: CASSPPPYTEAFF.

J is TRBJ2-7 and V is TRBV12-5, with D perhaps matching TRBD1 (5 bases). The V end was cut by 1 base, the J end by 2 bases, with 6 bases between. The CDR3 has 13 amino acids. CDR1 LGHNT and CDR2 FRNRAP come from the germline V gene. The CDR3: CASGLGQTYEQYF. CDR3 bases: TGTGCTAGTGGTTTGGGACAGACCTACGAGCAGTACTTC.

The gene calls are TRBV2 and TRBJ2-5; D is uncertain. V lost 0 bases to trimming and J lost 2 bases, with 7 bases between them. This CDR3 contains 14 residues. Germline CDR1 and CDR2: SNHLY and FYNNEI. The CDR3 spells CASSEAASQETQYF. The CDR3 DNA sequence: TGTGCCAGCAGTGAAGCAGCTAGTCAAGAGACCCAGTACTTC.

This clone was seen a few times. The rearrangement joins TRBV7-8 to TRBJ2-3, with a possible D match to TRBD2 (6 bases). CDR3 size: 17 residues. Germline V lookup: CDR1 SGHVS, CDR2 FQNEAQ. Deletions cut 3 bases from V and 0 bases from J, with 16 bases between. The CDR3: CASSFRRRGPSTDTQYF. The CDR3 bases are TGTGCCAGCAGCTTCAGAAGGCGGGGACCTAGCACAGATACGCAGTATTTT.

CDR3: CASSQVQGIEKLFF. The CDR3 region has the DNA TGCGCCAGCAGCCAAGTACAGGGGATTGAAAAACTGTTTTTT. V is TRBV4-1 and J is TRBJ1-4, with TRBD1 matching over 7 bases. The trim removed 1 base at V and 7 bases at J, leaving 3 bases unmatched. CDR1 is MGHRA, CDR2 YSYEKL, per germline. The CDR3 extends over 14 amino acids.

V gene TRBV6-6 combines with J gene TRBJ1-4; D gene unclear. This CDR3 spans 14 amino acids. The germline V and J ends were trimmed by 11 bases and 4 bases, with 17 bases remaining between them. The V gene's germline CDR1 is MNHNY and CDR2 SVGAGI (reference sequence). Here the CDR3 reads CASAVWQVNEKLFF. The CDR3 bases are TGTGCCTCAGCGGTGTGGCAAGTTAATGAAAAACTGTTTTTT.

This chain joins TRBV28 and TRBJ2-5, with D possibly being TRBD2 (6 bases). This CDR3 has 13 residues. Germline CDR1 is MDHEN and CDR2 is SYDVKM. V shed 7 bases and J shed 10 bases, with 19 bases lying between them. CDR3 region: CASISGDGVGQYF. The DNA for the CDR3 is TGTGCCAGCATTTCGGGGGACGGGGTGGGCCAGTACTTC.